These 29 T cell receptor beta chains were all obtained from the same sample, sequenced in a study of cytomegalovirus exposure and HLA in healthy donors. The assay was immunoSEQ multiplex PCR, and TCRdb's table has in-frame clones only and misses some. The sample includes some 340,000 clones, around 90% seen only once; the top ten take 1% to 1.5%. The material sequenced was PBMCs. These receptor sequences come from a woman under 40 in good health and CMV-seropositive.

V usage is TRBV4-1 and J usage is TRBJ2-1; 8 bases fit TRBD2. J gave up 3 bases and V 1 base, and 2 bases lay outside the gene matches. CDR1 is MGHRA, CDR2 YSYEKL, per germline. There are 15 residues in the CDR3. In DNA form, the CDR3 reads TGCGCCAGCAGCCAAGTCACTAGCGGCTACAATGAGCAGTTCTTC. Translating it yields CASSQVTSGYNEQFF.

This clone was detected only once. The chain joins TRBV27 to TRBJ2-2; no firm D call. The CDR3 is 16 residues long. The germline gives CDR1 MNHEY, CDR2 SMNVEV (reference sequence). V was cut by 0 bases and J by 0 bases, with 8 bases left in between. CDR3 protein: CASSLSRRTNTGELFF. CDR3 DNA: TGTGCCAGCAGTTTATCGCGCAGGACGAACACCGGGGAGCTGTTTTTT.

CDR3 bases: TGCAGCTGTGGTCCGGGGAACACAGATACGCAGTATTTT. It translates to CSCGPGNTDTQYF. The chain has TRBV29-1 and TRBJ2-3, with a weak D call TRBD2 (5 bases). V was clipped by 8 bases and J by 2 bases, with 14 bases between them. The length of the CDR3 is 13 residues. Per the germline V gene, CDR1 is SQVTM and CDR2 is ANQGSEA.

CDR3 DNA: TGTGCCAGCAGTCCCCTTAGGACTAGCAACAGTGATGCCCTAACAGATACGCAGTATTTT. Translating it yields CASSPLRTSNSDALTDTQYF. V usage is TRBV9 and J usage is TRBJ2-3, with 8 positions matching TRBD2. With 5 bases clipped from V and 3 bases from J, the junction kept 23 bases outside the gene matches. The CDR3 extends over 20 amino acids. CDR1 is SGDLS, CDR2 YYNGEE, per germline. Using reference TRBV9 and TRBJ2-3 for the parts outside the CDR3, the full variable domain is DSGVTQTPKHLITATGQRVTLRCSPRSGDLSVYWYQQSLDQGLQFLIQYYNGEERAKGNILERFSAQQFPDLHSELNLSSLELGDSALYFCASSPLRTSNSDALTDTQYFGPGTRLTVL.

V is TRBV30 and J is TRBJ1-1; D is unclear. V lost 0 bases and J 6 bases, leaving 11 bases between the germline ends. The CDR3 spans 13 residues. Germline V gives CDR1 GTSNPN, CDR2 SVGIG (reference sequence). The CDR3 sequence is CAWSVDLSSEAFF. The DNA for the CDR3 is TGTGCCTGGAGTGTTGATTTGAGTTCTGAAGCTTTCTTT.

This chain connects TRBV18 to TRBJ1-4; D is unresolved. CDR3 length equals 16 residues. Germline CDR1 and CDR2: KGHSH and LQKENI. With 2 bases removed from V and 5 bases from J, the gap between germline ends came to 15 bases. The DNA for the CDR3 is TGTGCCAGCTCACCAACAACTCGTAGAGCAAATGAAAAACTGTTTTTT. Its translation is CASSPTTRRANEKLFF.

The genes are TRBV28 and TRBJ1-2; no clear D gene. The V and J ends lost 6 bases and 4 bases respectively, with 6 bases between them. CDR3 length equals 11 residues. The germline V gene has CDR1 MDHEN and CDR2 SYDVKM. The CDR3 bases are TGTGCCAGCAGAGCGCCCTATGGCTACACCTTC. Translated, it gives CASRAPYGYTF.

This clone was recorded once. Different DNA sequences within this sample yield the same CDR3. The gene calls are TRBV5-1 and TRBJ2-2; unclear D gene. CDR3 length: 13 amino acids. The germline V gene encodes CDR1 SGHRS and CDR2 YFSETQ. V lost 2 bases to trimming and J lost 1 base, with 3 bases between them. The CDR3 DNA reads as TGCGCCAGCAGCTTAGGGAACACCGGGGAGCTGTTTTTT. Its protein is CASSLGNTGELFF. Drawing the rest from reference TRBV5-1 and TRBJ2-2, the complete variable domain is KAGVTQTPRYLIKTRGQQVTLSCSPISGHRSVSWYQQTPGQGLQFLFEYFSETQRNKGNFPGRFSGRQFSNSRSEMNVSTLELGDSALYLCASSLGNTGELFFGEGSRLTVL.

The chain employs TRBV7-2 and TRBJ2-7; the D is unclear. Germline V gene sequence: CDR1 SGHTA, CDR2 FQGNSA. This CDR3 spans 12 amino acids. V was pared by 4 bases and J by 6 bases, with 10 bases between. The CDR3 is CASSSYPVEQYF. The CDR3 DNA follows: TGTGCCAGCAGCTCCTACCCCGTCGAGCAGTACTTC.

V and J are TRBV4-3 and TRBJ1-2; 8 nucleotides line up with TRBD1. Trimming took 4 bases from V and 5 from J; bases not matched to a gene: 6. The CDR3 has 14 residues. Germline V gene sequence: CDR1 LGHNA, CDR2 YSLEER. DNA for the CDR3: TGCGCCAGCAGCCCCTCCCGGACAGGGTATGGCTACACCTTC. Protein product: CASSPSRTGYGYTF.

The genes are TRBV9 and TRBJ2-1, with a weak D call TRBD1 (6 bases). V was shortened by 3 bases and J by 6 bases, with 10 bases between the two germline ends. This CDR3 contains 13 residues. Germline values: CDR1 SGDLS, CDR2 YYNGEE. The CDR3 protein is CASSALGGNEQFF. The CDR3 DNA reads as TGTGCCAGCAGCGCCTTAGGGGGCAATGAGCAGTTCTTC.

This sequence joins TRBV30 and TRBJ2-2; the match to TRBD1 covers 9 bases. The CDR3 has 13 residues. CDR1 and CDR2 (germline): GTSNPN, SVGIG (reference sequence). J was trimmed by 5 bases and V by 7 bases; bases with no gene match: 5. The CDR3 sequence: CASNRGRTGELFF. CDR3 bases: TGTGCCTCTAACAGGGGGCGAACCGGGGAGCTGTTTTTT.

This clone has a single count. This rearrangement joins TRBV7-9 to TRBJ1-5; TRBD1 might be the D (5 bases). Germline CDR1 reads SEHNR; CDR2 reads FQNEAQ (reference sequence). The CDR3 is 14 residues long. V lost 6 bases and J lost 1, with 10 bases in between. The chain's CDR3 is CASRGGASNQPQHF. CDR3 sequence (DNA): TGTGCCAGCAGAGGAGGGGCGAGCAATCAGCCCCAGCATTTT.

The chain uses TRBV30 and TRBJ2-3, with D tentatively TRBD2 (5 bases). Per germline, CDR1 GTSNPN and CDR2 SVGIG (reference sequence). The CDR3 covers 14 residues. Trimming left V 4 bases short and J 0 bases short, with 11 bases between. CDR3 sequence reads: CAWNFGVSTDTQYF. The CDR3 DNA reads TGTGCCTGGAATTTCGGGGTTAGCACAGATACGCAGTATTTT.

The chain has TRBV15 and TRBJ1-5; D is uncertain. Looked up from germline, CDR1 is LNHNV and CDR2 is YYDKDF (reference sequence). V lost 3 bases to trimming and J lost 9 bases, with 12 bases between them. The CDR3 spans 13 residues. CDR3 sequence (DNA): TGTGCCACCAGCAGCCCGACTCTCGGGCCCCAGCATTTT. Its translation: CATSSPTLGPQHF.

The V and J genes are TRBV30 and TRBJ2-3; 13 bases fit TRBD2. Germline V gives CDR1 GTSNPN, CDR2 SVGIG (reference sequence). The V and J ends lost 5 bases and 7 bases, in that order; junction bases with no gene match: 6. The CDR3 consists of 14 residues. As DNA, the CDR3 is TGTGCCTGGGGACTAGCGGGGGTGTGGAATACGCAGTATTTT. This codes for CAWGLAGVWNTQYF.

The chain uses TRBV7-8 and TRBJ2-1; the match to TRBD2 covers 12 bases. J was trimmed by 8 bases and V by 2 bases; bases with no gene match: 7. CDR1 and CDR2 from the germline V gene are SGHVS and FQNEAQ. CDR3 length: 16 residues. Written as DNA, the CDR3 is TGTGCCAGCAGCTTACCGACTAGCGGGAGTAGGGATGAGCAGTTCTTC. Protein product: CASSLPTSGSRDEQFF.

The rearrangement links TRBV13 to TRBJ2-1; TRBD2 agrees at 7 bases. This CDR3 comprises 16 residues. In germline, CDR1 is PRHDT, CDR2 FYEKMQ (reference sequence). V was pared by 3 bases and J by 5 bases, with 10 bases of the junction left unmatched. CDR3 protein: CASSFRRGLGNNEQFF. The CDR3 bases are TGTGCCAGCAGCTTTAGGCGCGGACTAGGAAACAATGAGCAGTTCTTC.

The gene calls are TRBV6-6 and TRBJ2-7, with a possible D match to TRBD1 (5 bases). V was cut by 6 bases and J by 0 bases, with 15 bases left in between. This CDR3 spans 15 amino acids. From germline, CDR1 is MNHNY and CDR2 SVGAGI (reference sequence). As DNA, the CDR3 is TGTGCCAGCAGCCTTCAGGGTAGGGTCTCCTACGAGCAGTACTTC. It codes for CASSLQGRVSYEQYF.

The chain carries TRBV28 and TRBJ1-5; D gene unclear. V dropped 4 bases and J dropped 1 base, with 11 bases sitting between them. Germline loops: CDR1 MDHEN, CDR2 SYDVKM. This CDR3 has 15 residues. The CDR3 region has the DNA TGTGCCAGCAGTTCCTCCGGGGTAAGCAATCAGCCCCAGCATTTT. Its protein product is CASSSSGVSNQPQHF.

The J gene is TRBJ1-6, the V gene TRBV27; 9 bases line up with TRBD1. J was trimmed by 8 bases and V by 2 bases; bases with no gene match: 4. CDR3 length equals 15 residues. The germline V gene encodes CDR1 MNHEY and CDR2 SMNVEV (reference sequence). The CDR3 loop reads CASSLVGQGYSPLHF. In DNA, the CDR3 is TGTGCCAGCAGTTTAGTGGGACAGGGTTATTCACCCCTCCACTTT.

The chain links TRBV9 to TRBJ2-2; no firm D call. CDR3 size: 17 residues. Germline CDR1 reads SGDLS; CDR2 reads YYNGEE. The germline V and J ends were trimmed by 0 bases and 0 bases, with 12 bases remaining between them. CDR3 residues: CASSVALHTANTGELFF. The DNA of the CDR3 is TGTGCCAGCAGCGTAGCTCTCCACACCGCGAACACCGGGGAGCTGTTTTTT.

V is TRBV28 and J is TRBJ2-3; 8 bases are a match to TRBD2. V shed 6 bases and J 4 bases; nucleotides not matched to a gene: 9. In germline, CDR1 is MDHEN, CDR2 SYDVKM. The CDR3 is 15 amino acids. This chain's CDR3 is CASSKERELADTQYF. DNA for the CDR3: TGTGCCAGCAGCAAAGAGCGGGAGTTGGCAGATACGCAGTATTTT. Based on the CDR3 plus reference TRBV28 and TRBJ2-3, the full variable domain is DVKVTQSSRYLVKRTGEKVFLECVQDMDHENMFWYRQDPGLGLRLIYFSYDVKMKEKGDIPEGYSVSREKKERFSLILESASTNQTSMYLCASSKERELADTQYFGPGTRLTVL.

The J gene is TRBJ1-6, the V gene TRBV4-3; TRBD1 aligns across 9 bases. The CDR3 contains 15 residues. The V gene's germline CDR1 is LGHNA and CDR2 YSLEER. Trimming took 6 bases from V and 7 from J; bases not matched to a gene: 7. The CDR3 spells CASRLSGTGNSPLHF. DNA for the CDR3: TGCGCCAGCAGACTCTCCGGGACAGGGAATTCACCCCTCCACTTT.

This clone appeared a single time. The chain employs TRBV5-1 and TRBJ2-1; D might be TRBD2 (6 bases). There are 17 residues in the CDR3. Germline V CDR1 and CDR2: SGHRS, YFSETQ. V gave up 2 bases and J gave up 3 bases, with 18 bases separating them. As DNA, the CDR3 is TGCGCCAGCAGCTTCGGTGGACGGGCTAGCGTCTACAATGAGCAGTTCTTC. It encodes CASSFGGRASVYNEQFF.

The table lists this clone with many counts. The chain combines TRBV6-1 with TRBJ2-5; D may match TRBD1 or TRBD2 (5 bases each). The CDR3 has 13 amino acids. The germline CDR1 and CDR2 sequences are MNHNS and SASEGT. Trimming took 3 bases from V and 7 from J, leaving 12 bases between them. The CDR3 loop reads CASSDSVRGTQYF. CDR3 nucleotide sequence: TGTGCCAGCAGTGATAGCGTTAGGGGGACCCAGTACTTC.

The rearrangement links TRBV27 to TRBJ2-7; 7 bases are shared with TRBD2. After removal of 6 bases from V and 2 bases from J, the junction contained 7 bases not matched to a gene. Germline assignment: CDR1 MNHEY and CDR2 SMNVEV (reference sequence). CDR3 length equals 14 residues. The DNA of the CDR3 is TGTGCCAGCAGGCCTCGGACTAGTGCCTACGAGCAGTACTTC. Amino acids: CASRPRTSAYEQYF.

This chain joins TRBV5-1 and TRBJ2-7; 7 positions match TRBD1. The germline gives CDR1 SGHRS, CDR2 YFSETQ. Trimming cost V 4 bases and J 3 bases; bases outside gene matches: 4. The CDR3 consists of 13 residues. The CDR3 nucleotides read TGCGCCAGCAGCATTAGACAGGGCTACGAGCAGTACTTC. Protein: CASSIRQGYEQYF.

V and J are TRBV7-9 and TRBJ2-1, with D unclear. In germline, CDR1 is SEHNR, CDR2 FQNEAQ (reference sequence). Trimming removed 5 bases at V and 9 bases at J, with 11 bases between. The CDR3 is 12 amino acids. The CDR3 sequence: CASSLPLGEQFF. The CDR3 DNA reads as TGTGCCAGCAGCCTTCCCCTCGGTGAGCAGTTCTTC.